What follows is one T cell receptor beta chain and its context. This clonotype was seen only a few times. Its antigen is currently not known. A much larger clonotype is one base distant, so this may be a read error. Library creation used multiplex PCR. The instrument was an Illumina HiSeq 2500. TCRbeta libraries were constructed through three rounds of nested PCR with primers (Table S4) according to protocols adapted from ARM-PCR. Before sequencing, PCR products of 200-500 bp were cut from the gel and purified using the QIAquick gel extraction kit. Concerning the study's data processing: Reads were cleaned using Trimmomatic, were merged into complete CDR3 sequences using FLASH, and were assigned to V(D)J germline segments using MiTCR. Clonal diversity was calculated as the inverse Simpson's index using VDJtools. A read counted as productive if the sequence was in-frame and lacked a premature stop codon. TCRdb itself trimmed the public reads at Q25 with fastp, ran MiXCR and retained productive beta chains. Rows with one shared CDR3 protein collapse into an entry with the most common genes and DNA. Here the V and J calls rest on TCRdb's processing, not on the authors' analysis. The sample has about 70,000 distinct CDR3 sequences on record, around 78% of them singletons. Roughly 30% of the sample is in the top ten clones.

The entry originates in a study of tumor and adjacent non-tumor tissue in lung cancer (dated by TCRdb to 2016 to 2019). Broadly, across the study: The cohort included roughly 11 adenocarcinoma, 2 squamous cell carcinoma and 1 small cell lung cancer patients. The study compared bulk TCRbeta repertoires between lung tumor tissue and matched distant non-tumor lung tissue from approximately 14 lung cancer patients. For each patient, one tumor sample and one normal lung sample were taken, giving approximately 33 paired specimens that underwent TCRbeta CDR3 sequencing. Sequencing generated a total of roughly 130 million productive TCRbeta reads, averaging roughly 4.4 million reads per sample. The 15 enrolled patients, of whom some ten were men and 5 were women, were aged about 31 to 85 years and were diagnosed with TNM stage I to III disease.

The paper's findings and limits, for the study overall: In normal lung, the top 100 clones accounted for a significantly larger cumulative share of the repertoire than in tumor tissue. Tumor tissue showed significantly greater TCR diversity (inverse Simpson) than normal lung tissue (around 450 vs 150, P = 0.0075, Mann-Whitney U test). Significantly higher TCR diversity was found in younger patients, and higher tumor TCR diversity was associated with shorter overall and disease-free survival. Peripheral blood was not sequenced, so blood TCRbeta repertoires in these lung cancer patients were not examined. Only approximately 16 patients were included in the cohort, and the need for larger samples and more detailed clinical data was noted by the authors. The sequencing platform is not named in the methods, and unique molecular identifiers are not mentioned.

The germline V gene (reference sequence) provides CDR1 SGHAT and CDR2 FQDESV. The CDR3, from cysteine to phenylalanine, totals 13 residues. CDR3 DNA is the only sequence kept; it has 39 bases, read in frame from the first base. RNA was isolated from bulk unsorted tissue, and RNA quality was assessed with a NanoDrop ND-1000 and an Agilent 2100. Donors were newly diagnosed lung cancer patients admitted for thoracic surgery in China between August and November 2014, without prior chemotherapy. The study excluded patients who had received radiotherapy or chemotherapy before or who had another cancer at the same time. Pieces of surgical tissue measuring roughly 1-2.1 cm3 were kept in RNAlater solution and held at -80 degrees C until needed.

The specimen was lung tumor tissue. The chain couples TRBV11-1 to TRBJ1-1; 7 of the junction bases match TRBD1. The receptor's source is a man aged 55 to 69 with non-small cell lung cancer. CDR3 region: CASSLAQGDEAFF. The DNA sequence is as follows: TGTGCAAGCAGCTTAGCGCAGGGGGATGAAGCTTTCTTT. Outside the CDR3, residues come from the reference TRBV11-1 and TRBJ1-1 proteins, so the full variable domain is: EAEVAQSPRYKITEKSQAVAFWCDPISGHATLYWYRQILGQGPELLVQFQDESVVDDSQLPKDRFSAERLKGVDSTLKIQPAELGDSAMYLCASSLAQGDEAFFGQGTRLTVV.